The rows below give T cell receptor beta chains drawn from one sample of a study of cytomegalovirus exposure and HLA in healthy donors. Only in-frame clones appear in the TCRdb table, and some are missing; sequencing was by immunoSEQ multiplex PCR. The table records some 110,000 clones, roughly 68% of them present only once. The sequenced sample was PBMCs. Receptor source: a woman aged 45 to 65 in good health and CMV-seropositive. CDR3s include the opening cysteine and the closing phenylalanine or tryptophan. The D gene is left open where the match is weak. Not every row has a clone size; where given, it reads once, few, many or a size class.

d_gene: TRBD2
v_gene: TRBV7-2
j_gene: TRBJ2-7
abundance: few
CDR3aa: CASKPGGTISEQYF
CDR3nt: TGTGCCTCAAAACCGGGGGGGACGATCAGCGAGCAGTACTTC

d_gene: NA
v_gene: TRBV7-8
j_gene: TRBJ1-2
abundance: NA
CDR3aa: CASSLLTPGDYGYTF
CDR3nt: TGTGCCAGCAGCTTATTAACTCCAGGGGACTATGGCTACACCTTC

d_gene: NA
v_gene: TRBV6-5
j_gene: TRBJ2-5
abundance: NA
CDR3aa: CASSYSGQKGQETQYF
CDR3nt: TGTGCCAGCAGTTACTCGGGACAAAAGGGGCAAGAGACCCAGTACTTC

d_gene: TRBD2
v_gene: TRBV5-8
j_gene: TRBJ2-3
abundance: NA
CDR3aa: CASSPQGLAGGGDTQYF
CDR3nt: TGTGCCAGCAGCCCACAGGGACTAGCGGGGGGCGGGGATACGCAGTATTTT

d_gene: NA
v_gene: TRBV7-2
j_gene: TRBJ1-2
abundance: NA
CDR3aa: CASSSTGLDGYTF
CDR3nt: TGTGCCAGCAGCTCTACAGGGTTAGATGGCTACACCTTC

d_gene: NA
v_gene: TRBV7-3
j_gene: TRBJ1-1
abundance: NA
CDR3aa: CASSRPRGEAFF
CDR3nt: TGTGCCAGCAGCCGACCTCGCGGCGAAGCTTTCTTT

d_gene: TRBD1
v_gene: TRBV29-1
j_gene: TRBJ2-1
abundance: NA
CDR3aa: CSVDPRQGPNEQFF
CDR3nt: TGCAGCGTTGACCCTAGACAGGGGCCCAATGAGCAGTTCTTC

d_gene: TRBD2
v_gene: TRBV29-1
j_gene: TRBJ2-3
abundance: NA
CDR3aa: CSVGRTSGGVTDTQYF
CDR3nt: TGCAGCGTTGGGAGGACTAGCGGGGGGGTCACAGATACGCAGTATTTT

d_gene: NA
v_gene: TRBV19
j_gene: TRBJ2-2
abundance: NA
CDR3aa: CAGGGNTGELFF
CDR3nt: TGTGCCGGTGGCGGGAACACCGGGGAGCTGTTTTTT

d_gene: TRBD1
v_gene: TRBV4-1
j_gene: TRBJ1-1
abundance: NA
CDR3aa: CASSRIETGPEAFF
CDR3nt: TGCGCCAGCAGCCGGATAGAGACAGGGCCTGAAGCTTTCTTT

d_gene: NA
v_gene: TRBV28
j_gene: TRBJ2-1
abundance: NA
CDR3aa: CASSFPASNINEQFF
CDR3nt: TGTGCCAGCAGTTTCCCGGCTAGCAATATTAATGAGCAGTTCTTC

d_gene: NA
v_gene: TRBV28
j_gene: TRBJ2-3
abundance: NA
CDR3aa: CAASGDTQYF
CDR3nt: TGTGCTGCGTCAGGAGATACGCAGTATTTT

d_gene: NA
v_gene: TRBV6-1
j_gene: TRBJ1-2
abundance: NA
CDR3aa: CASSEASGDGYTF
CDR3nt: TGTGCCAGCAGTGAAGCGTCAGGCGATGGCTACACCTTC

d_gene: NA
v_gene: TRBV25-1
j_gene: TRBJ1-2
abundance: NA
CDR3aa: CASSLEGVRSGTYGYTF
CDR3nt: TGTGCCAGCAGTCTAGAGGGAGTCAGGTCCGGAACTTATGGCTACACCTTC

d_gene: NA
v_gene: TRBV15
j_gene: TRBJ2-2
abundance: NA
CDR3aa: CATSRDGGGRTGELFF
CDR3nt: TGTGCCACCAGCAGAGATGGGGGGGGCCGAACCGGGGAGCTGTTTTTT

d_gene: NA
v_gene: TRBV2
j_gene: TRBJ2-5
abundance: NA
CDR3aa: CASRSGRMETQYF
CDR3nt: TGTGCCAGCAGGAGCGGGCGGATGGAGACCCAGTACTTC

d_gene: TRBD1
v_gene: TRBV2
j_gene: TRBJ1-5
abundance: NA
CDR3aa: CASRGTGVQPQHF
CDR3nt: TGTGCCAGCAGGGGGACAGGGGTCCAGCCCCAGCATTTT

d_gene: TRBD1
v_gene: TRBV7-9
j_gene: TRBJ1-2
abundance: NA
CDR3aa: CASSFPDRVNYGYTF
CDR3nt: TGTGCCAGCAGCTTTCCGGACAGGGTTAACTATGGCTACACCTTC

d_gene: TRBD2
v_gene: TRBV6-1
j_gene: TRBJ2-3
abundance: NA
CDR3aa: CASSEFSAGITDTQYF
CDR3nt: TGTGCCAGCAGTGAATTTTCAGCGGGGATCACAGATACGCAGTATTTT

d_gene: NA
v_gene: TRBV7-2
j_gene: TRBJ2-3
abundance: NA
CDR3aa: CASSLGTPRADTQYF
CDR3nt: TGTGCCAGCAGCTTAGGTACCCCCCGAGCCGATACGCAGTATTTT

d_gene: TRBD2
v_gene: TRBV5-4
j_gene: TRBJ2-7
abundance: NA
CDR3aa: CASSLLLQRDYEQYF
CDR3nt: TGTGCCAGCAGCTTGTTACTACAGCGGGACTACGAGCAGTACTTC

d_gene: NA
v_gene: TRBV30
j_gene: TRBJ2-7
abundance: NA
CDR3aa: CAWSGGSGRLREGEQYF
CDR3nt: TGTGCCTGGAGCGGGGGATCCGGACGGCTCCGAGAGGGCGAGCAGTACTTC

d_gene: NA
v_gene: TRBV13
j_gene: TRBJ2-3
abundance: NA
CDR3aa: CASLRAGSGDTQYF
CDR3nt: TGTGCCAGCCTCAGGGCCGGGTCGGGCGATACGCAGTATTTT

d_gene: TRBD1
v_gene: TRBV27
j_gene: TRBJ2-7
abundance: NA
CDR3aa: CASRTLDRNSYEQYF
CDR3nt: TGTGCCAGCAGAACATTGGACAGGAACTCCTACGAGCAGTACTTC

d_gene: NA
v_gene: TRBV6-5
j_gene: TRBJ1-5
abundance: NA
CDR3aa: CASSYSHNQPQHF
CDR3nt: TGTGCCAGCAGTTACTCCCATAATCAGCCCCAGCATTTT

d_gene: NA
v_gene: TRBV28
j_gene: TRBJ1-2
abundance: NA
CDR3aa: CASSFGGPLSSYGYTF
CDR3nt: TGTGCCAGCAGTTTTGGGGGCCCCTTAAGTAGCTATGGCTACACCTTC

d_gene: TRBD1
v_gene: TRBV6-1
j_gene: TRBJ2-1
abundance: NA
CDR3aa: CASSEPGQTNEQFF
CDR3nt: TGTGCCAGCAGTGAGCCGGGACAGACAAATGAGCAGTTCTTC

d_gene: TRBD1
v_gene: TRBV7-8
j_gene: TRBJ2-7
abundance: NA
CDR3aa: CASSGQGGPYEQYF
CDR3nt: TGTGCCAGCAGCGGACAGGGGGGGCCCTACGAGCAGTACTTC

d_gene: TRBD1
v_gene: TRBV5-4
j_gene: TRBJ1-4
abundance: NA
CDR3aa: CASSFTGERREKLFF
CDR3nt: TGTGCCAGCAGTTTTACAGGGGAAAGGCGTGAAAAACTGTTTTTT

d_gene: NA
v_gene: TRBV6-5
j_gene: TRBJ2-7
abundance: few
CDR3aa: CASSRDPGISVQYF
CDR3nt: TGTGCCAGCAGCCGCGACCCCGGGATTTCGGTGCAGTACTTC

d_gene: NA
v_gene: TRBV5-4
j_gene: TRBJ2-4
abundance: few
CDR3aa: CASSLDLAKNIQYF
CDR3nt: TGTGCCAGCAGCTTGGATCTAGCCAAAAACATTCAGTACTTC

d_gene: TRBD1
v_gene: TRBV11-2
j_gene: TRBJ1-3
abundance: NA
CDR3aa: CASSPQGDGNTIYF
CDR3nt: TGTGCCAGCAGCCCCCAGGGGGATGGAAACACCATATATTTT

d_gene: NA
v_gene: TRBV18
j_gene: TRBJ2-3
abundance: NA
CDR3aa: CASSPAESTQYF
CDR3nt: TGTGCCAGCTCCCCCGCCGAGAGTACGCAGTATTTT

d_gene: NA
v_gene: TRBV7-9
j_gene: TRBJ1-3
abundance: once
CDR3aa: CSSSPARSGNTIYF
CDR3nt: TGTTCCAGCAGCCCGGCCAGGTCTGGAAACACCATATATTTT

d_gene: NA
v_gene: TRBV5-4
j_gene: TRBJ2-7
abundance: NA
CDR3aa: CASRIRGRGYEQYF
CDR3nt: TGTGCCAGCAGAATAAGGGGGAGAGGCTACGAGCAGTACTTC

d_gene: NA
v_gene: TRBV7-8
j_gene: TRBJ1-5
abundance: NA
CDR3aa: CASSLEQGWANQPQHF
CDR3nt: TGTGCCAGCAGCTTAGAACAGGGATGGGCTAATCAGCCCCAGCATTTT

d_gene: NA
v_gene: TRBV18
j_gene: TRBJ2-2
abundance: once
CDR3aa: CASSYSGPGGTGELFF
CDR3nt: TGTGCCAGCTCATACTCGGGACCCGGGGGCACCGGGGAGCTGTTTTTT

d_gene: NA
v_gene: TRBV10-3
j_gene: TRBJ2-1
abundance: NA
CDR3aa: CAISESGGGLYNEQFF
CDR3nt: TGTGCCATCAGTGAGTCGGGGGGGGGCCTCTACAATGAGCAGTTCTTC

d_gene: TRBD1
v_gene: TRBV5-1
j_gene: TRBJ2-4
abundance: NA
CDR3aa: CASSSTGFNVNIQYF
CDR3nt: TGCGCCAGCAGCTCGACAGGGTTTAACGTGAACATTCAGTACTTC

d_gene: TRBD2
v_gene: TRBV11-3
j_gene: TRBJ2-1
abundance: NA
CDR3aa: CASSTSGGFNEQFF
CDR3nt: TGTGCCAGCAGCACTAGCGGCGGCTTCAATGAGCAGTTCTTC

d_gene: NA
v_gene: TRBV7-2
j_gene: TRBJ2-6
abundance: few
CDR3aa: CASSSSTASSGANVLTF
CDR3nt: TGTGCCAGCAGCTCGTCGACAGCCAGCTCTGGGGCCAACGTCCTGACTTTC

d_gene: TRBD1
v_gene: TRBV30
j_gene: TRBJ2-7
abundance: NA
CDR3aa: CAWSPTGPYEQYF
CDR3nt: TGTGCCTGGAGTCCGACAGGGCCCTACGAGCAGTACTTC

d_gene: TRBD1
v_gene: TRBV5-4
j_gene: TRBJ1-1
abundance: once
CDR3aa: CASSRRQGVGTEAFF
CDR3nt: TGTGCCAGCAGCCGACGACAGGGCGTAGGGACTGAAGCTTTCTTT

d_gene: NA
v_gene: TRBV2
j_gene: TRBJ2-5
abundance: NA
CDR3aa: CASSEAFRSRRIETQYF
CDR3nt: TGTGCCAGCAGTGAAGCTTTTCGGAGTCGGCGGATAGAGACCCAGTACTTC

d_gene: TRBD2
v_gene: TRBV11-2
j_gene: TRBJ2-7
abundance: NA
CDR3aa: CASSEGRGGSSYEQYF
CDR3nt: TGTGCCAGCAGCGAGGGCCGCGGGGGAAGCTCCTACGAGCAGTACTTC

d_gene: NA
v_gene: TRBV2
j_gene: TRBJ1-5
abundance: NA
CDR3aa: CASSESTSNQPQHF
CDR3nt: TGTGCCAGCAGTGAATCGACAAGCAATCAGCCCCAGCATTTT